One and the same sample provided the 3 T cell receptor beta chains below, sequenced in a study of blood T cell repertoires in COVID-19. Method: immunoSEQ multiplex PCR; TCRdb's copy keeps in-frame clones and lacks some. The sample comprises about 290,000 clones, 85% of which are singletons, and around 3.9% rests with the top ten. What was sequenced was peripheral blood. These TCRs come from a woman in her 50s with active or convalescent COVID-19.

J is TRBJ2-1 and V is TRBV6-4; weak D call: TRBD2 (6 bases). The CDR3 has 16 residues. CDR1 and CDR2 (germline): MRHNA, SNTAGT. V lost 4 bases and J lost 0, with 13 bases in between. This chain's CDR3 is CASSGASAGSYNEQFF. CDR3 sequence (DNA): TGTGCCAGCAGTGGGGCTAGCGCCGGCTCCTACAATGAGCAGTTCTTC.

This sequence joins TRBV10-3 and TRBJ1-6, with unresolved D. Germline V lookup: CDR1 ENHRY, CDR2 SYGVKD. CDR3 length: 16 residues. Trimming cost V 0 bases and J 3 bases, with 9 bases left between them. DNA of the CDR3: TGTGCCATCAGTGAGTCGGAGCTAAACTATAATTCACCCCTCCACTTT. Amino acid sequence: CAISESELNYNSPLHF.

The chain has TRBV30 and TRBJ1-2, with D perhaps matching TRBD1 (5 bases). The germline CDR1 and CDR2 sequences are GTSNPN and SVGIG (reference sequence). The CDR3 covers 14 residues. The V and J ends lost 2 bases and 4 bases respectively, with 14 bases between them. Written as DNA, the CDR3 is TGTGCCTGGAGTCAACGCCAGGGCCTCTATGGCTACACCTTC. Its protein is CAWSQRQGLYGYTF.